This T cell receptor (beta chain) was captured by sequencing in a study of CD8 T cells in Susac syndrome. RNA was extracted with the RNeasy kit, and a quantity of roughly 0.5 to 1 ug was reverse transcribed using random hexamers. A single record per CDR3 protein comes from TCRdb applying MiXCR to the immunoSEQ multiplex PCR reads. The table lists around 190,000 distinct CDR3 sequences, about 95% of them singletons, with approximately 0.1% in the top ten. Both CD4+ and CD8+ T cells were negatively isolated, and TEMRA cells underwent FACS enrichment. The sequence came from a human donor in good health. The sample was CD4+ T cells from PBMCs.

The CDR3 DNA sequence: TGTGCCAGCAGCCGAGAGGGACTAGCGGGTTTATCCCCCTACGAGCAGTACTTC. This gives the protein CASSREGLAGLSPYEQYF. V is TRBV3-1 and J is TRBJ2-7, with 12 bases lining up with TRBD2. Germline CDR1 reads LGHDT; CDR2 reads YNNKEL (reference sequence). The CDR3 spans 18 residues. Trimming cost V 4 bases and J 2 bases; bases outside gene matches: 12.